This TCR beta chain was recorded in a study of T cell responses to AZD1222 COVID-19 vaccine. This table comes from immunoSEQ multiplex PCR, and its TCRdb copy is limited to in-frame clones, with some not included. The repertoire holds about 150,000 clones, with approximately 86% as singletons. This CDR3 region has 15 residues. V lost 3 bases to trimming and J lost 1 base, with 13 bases between them. Germline CDR1 DFQATT, CDR2 SNEGSKA (reference sequence). The TCR comes from an adult who received the MenACWY meningococcal vaccine as a control. Here the sequenced sample was peripheral blood, taken 28 days after the second dose of the MenACWY control vaccine. The V and J genes are TRBV20-1 and TRBJ1-5; maybe TRBD1 (5 bases). The chain's CDR3 is CSASSGTDSNQPQHF. CDR3 coding DNA: TGCAGTGCTAGTAGTGGGACGGACAGCAATCAGCCCCAGCATTTT.